This entry lists 13 T cell receptor beta chains sequenced from one sample in a study of Graves' ophthalmopathy and Graves' hyperthyroidism. RNA transcripts yielded amplified TCR beta CDR3 regions. Amplification began with first-round RT-PCR using HTBI primers, then second-round multiplex PCR was performed. TCRdb reanalysed the multiplex PCR reads using MiXCR and keeps one entry per CDR3 protein. Of hundreds of thousands of distinct CDR3 sequences in the sample, 40% are singletons; the top ten hold about 40%. Material for sequencing was peripheral blood. Every receptor here comes from an adult man with Graves' ophthalmopathy.

The V and J genes are TRBV11-2 and TRBJ2-2; 14 bases are a match to TRBD2. Germline lookup yields CDR1 SGHAT and CDR2 FQNNGV. The trim removed 5 bases at V and 7 bases at J, leaving 9 bases unmatched. The CDR3 totals 17 residues. This CDR3 reads CASSVLGTSGGGGELFF. In DNA, the CDR3 is TGTGCCAGCAGCGTACTCGGGACTAGCGGGGGCGGCGGGGAGCTGTTTTTT.

This clonotype came up a few times. The chain recombines TRBV9 with TRBJ2-2; tentatively, D is TRBD1 (6 bases). Germline CDR1 SGDLS, CDR2 YYNGEE. Trimming stripped 4 bases from V and 1 base from J, with 8 bases between. The CDR3 covers 14 residues. CDR3: CASSQQGNTGELFF. The CDR3 DNA is TGTGCCAGCAGCCAACAGGGGAACACCGGGGAGCTGTTTTTT.

This clonotype occurred many times. V is TRBV11-2 and J is TRBJ1-1, with D perhaps matching TRBD1 (5 bases). Germline CDR1 SGHAT, CDR2 FQNNGV. CDR3 length: 15 amino acids. V was pared by 5 bases and J by 0 bases, with 13 bases between. The CDR3 spells CASSGWGRMNTEAFF. The CDR3 region has the DNA TGTGCCAGCAGCGGTTGGGGCAGGATGAACACTGAAGCTTTCTTT.

V is TRBV20-1 and J is TRBJ1-2; TRBD1 aligns across 10 bases. CDR3 size: 12 residues. Trimming at V came to 5 bases and at J to 7 bases, leaving 4 bases not matched to a gene. Germline CDR1 DFQATT, CDR2 SNEGSKA (reference sequence). CDR3 residues: CSARTGGSGYTF. CDR3 coding DNA: TGCAGTGCTCGGACAGGGGGTTCTGGCTACACCTTC.

This clonotype showed up just once. A much larger clone lies a single base off, so this may be a read error. This sequence joins TRBV7-2 and TRBJ2-2, with no clear D. This CDR3 has 13 amino acids. Germline-derived CDR1 and CDR2 are SGHTA and FQGNSA. V gave up 2 bases and J gave up 12 bases, with 13 bases separating them. The CDR3 reads CASSLPSLRKLFF. In nucleotides, the CDR3 is TGTGCCAGCAGCTTACCGTCTCTCCGGAAGCTGTTTTTT.

This clonotype was picked up many times. The genes are TRBV20-1 and TRBJ2-5; a weak D match, TRBD1 (6 bases). Trimming left V 2 bases short and J 2 bases short, with 9 bases between. This CDR3 has 13 amino acids. CDR1 is DFQATT, CDR2 SNEGSKA, per germline (reference sequence). DNA for the CDR3: TGCAGTGCTAGAAGGGACACACAAGAGACCCAGTACTTC. Translating gives CSARRDTQETQYF.

This clonotype was recorded many times. In DNA form, the CDR3 reads TGTGCCACCAGTGAATCTCATGAAAAACTGTTTTTT. It specifies CATSESHEKLFF. The chain is built from TRBV24-1 and TRBJ1-4; D unresolved. V lost 4 bases and J lost 6, with 5 bases in between. CDR1 KGHDR and CDR2 SFDVKD come from the germline V gene. The CDR3 covers 12 residues.

J is TRBJ1-1 and V is TRBV19; tentative D call: TRBD1 (6 bases). Per germline, CDR1 LNHDA and CDR2 SQIVND (reference sequence). The CDR3 extends over 18 amino acids. V was cut by 9 bases and J by 0 bases, with 26 bases left in between. As DNA, the CDR3 is TGTGCCAGCAGTTCCCTGAATACAGGGATCAAGATGAACACTGAAGCTTTCTTT. Its translation is CASSSLNTGIKMNTEAFF.

The chain links TRBV20-1 to TRBJ1-2; 10 nucleotides line up with TRBD1. The CDR3 consists of 15 residues. Trimming took 5 bases from V and 6 from J; bases not matched to a gene: 12. Germline values: CDR1 DFQATT, CDR2 SNEGSKA (reference sequence). CDR3 amino acids: CSAQHDRGRVDGYTF. The CDR3 region has the DNA TGCAGTGCTCAGCACGACAGGGGGCGCGTAGATGGCTACACCTTC.

The chain is built from TRBV2 and TRBJ1-1; D call uncertain. The CDR3 spans 15 residues. Germline CDR1 SNHLY, CDR2 FYNNEI. The V end lost 5 bases, the J end lost 5 bases, and 18 bases lay between the germline ends. CDR3 sequence (DNA): TGTGCCAGCAGTTACTATCGGATAGAGGGAACTGAAGCTTTCTTT. This encodes CASSYYRIEGTEAFF. The full variable domain, its missing parts supplied by reference TRBV2 and TRBJ1-1, is EPEVTQTPSHQVTQMGQEVILRCVPISNHLYFYWYRQILGQKVEFLVSFYNNEISEKSEIFDDQFSVERPDGSNFTLKIRSTKLEDSAMYFCASSYYRIEGTEAFFGQGTRLTVV.

This clonotype was found many times. The chain has TRBV2 and TRBJ1-1; possible D gene TRBD1, 6 bases. The germline gives CDR1 SNHLY, CDR2 FYNNEI. V shed 7 bases and J shed 7 bases, with 13 bases lying between them. This CDR3 is built from 12 residues. CDR3 bases: TGTGCCAGCATAAGAGGGGGATTTGAAGCTTTCTTT. Translated, it gives CASIRGGFEAFF.

The genes are TRBV10-3 and TRBJ1-1, with 9 positions matching TRBD1. Unmatched junction bases numbered 7, after V lost 5 bases and J lost 6 bases. The CDR3 length is 14 residues. The germline V gene has CDR1 ENHRY and CDR2 SYGVKD. DNA of the CDR3: TGTGCCATCAGTAATACAGGGGGCATAGCTGAAGCTTTCTTT. This codes for CAISNTGGIAEAFF.

This clonotype was seen a few times. J is TRBJ1-2 and V is TRBV9; D ambiguous. V lost 4 bases to trimming and J lost 4 bases, with 14 bases between them. The CDR3 consists of 14 residues. The V gene's germline CDR1 is SGDLS and CDR2 YYNGEE. Here the CDR3 DNA reads TGTGCCAGCAGCCATGGGGTCCTCTCCTATGGCTACACCTTC. It codes for CASSHGVLSYGYTF.